The 23 T cell receptor beta chains below all came from one sample that was sequenced in a study of tumor and adjacent non-tumor tissue in lung cancer. A modified ARM-PCR protocol with three rounds of nested PCR amplified TCRbeta. MiXCR was run by TCRdb on the multiplex PCR reads, yielding one entry per CDR3 protein. The top ten clones hold more than 35% of a sample with approximately 110,000 distinct CDR3 sequences, roughly 80% of them seen once. The template was RNA from unsorted bulk tissue. The sequenced material came from lung tumor tissue. Source of these receptors: a woman aged 55-70 years with non-small cell lung cancer.

This clonotype was seen once. The chain links TRBV28 to TRBJ2-3; TRBD1 matches at 9 bases. The CDR3 has 12 residues. Per the germline V gene, CDR1 is MDHEN and CDR2 is SYDVKM. V lost 6 bases to trimming and J lost 15 bases; unmatched junction nucleotides: 10. The CDR3 nucleotides are TGTGCCAGCAGCTGGGGACAGGGTCAAGTATATTTT. Its protein is CASSWGQGQVYF.

Worth noting for this clonotype: A much larger clone differs by one base, so this may be a read error. V usage is TRBV20-1 and J usage is TRBJ1-5; D is ambiguous. Germline V gene sequence: CDR1 DFQATT, CDR2 SNEGSKA (reference sequence). The germline V and J ends were trimmed by 6 bases and 7 bases, with 13 bases remaining between them. CDR3 length equals 12 residues. The CDR3 bases are TGCAGTGCCGACGGGGAGGGCCAGCCCCAGCATTTT. This translates into CSADGEGQPQHF.

Concerning this clonotype itself: At one end the junction does not follow the germline gene, possibly because of a read error. CDR3 loop: CTSIYETNGSYEQYF. The CDR3 DNA is TGTACCAGCATCTACGAGACTAACGGGAGCTACGAGCAGTACTTC. The rearrangement uses TRBV11-2 and TRBJ2-7; D perhaps matches TRBD2 (6 bases). CDR1 and CDR2 (germline): SGHAT, FQNNGV. The CDR3 is 15 amino acids.

Notes on this clonotype: The junction differs from germline at one of its ends, possibly a read error. V and J are TRBV11-3 and TRBJ2-1; D perhaps matches TRBD2 (5 bases). There are 17 residues in the CDR3. The V gene's germline CDR1 is SGHNT and CDR2 YENEEA. The CDR3 sequence is CASSLELTNGNRNEHFF. CDR3 DNA: TGTGCCAGCAGCTTAGAGTTGACTAACGGGAACCGCAATGAGCATTTCTTC.

This clonotype was seen ten or more times. Written as DNA, the CDR3 is TGCAGTGCTAGTTCACCCCAACAGGGGGGAACCGGGGAGCTGTTTTTT. Its translation: CSASSPQQGGTGELFF. The gene calls are TRBV20-1 and TRBJ2-2; 8 bases match TRBD1. CDR3 length equals 16 residues. Trimming removed 3 bases from V and 5 bases from J; junction bases left unmatched: 11. Germline-derived CDR1 and CDR2 are DFQATT and SNEGSKA (reference sequence).

Turning to this clonotype: The conserved closing phenylalanine or tryptophan is absent in this CDR3, likely reflecting a read error. The DNA is omitted, as the CDR3 cannot be located on it reliably, and the CDR3 follows TCRdb's listing. The chain is built from TRBV29-1 and TRBJ2-1; the D call TRBD1 from the table was never checked on the DNA. CDR1 and CDR2 from the germline V gene are SQVTM and ANQGSEA. The CDR3 sequence runs 17 residues, both termini included. CDR3 in amino acids: CSVEVNGNREGYNEQFI.

In its sample, this clonotype was seen many times. The V call is TRBV20-1, the J call TRBJ1-1; D not certain. Looked up from germline, CDR1 is DFQATT and CDR2 is SNEGSKA (reference sequence). V lost 3 bases and J lost 7, with 15 bases in between. The CDR3 contains 13 residues. CDR3 sequence reads: CSASRQAFIEAFF. The CDR3 DNA reads as TGCAGTGCTAGTCGGCAGGCGTTCATTGAAGCTTTCTTT.

Points on this clonotype: A read error is possible here, since a much larger clone lies one base away. As DNA, the CDR3 is TGTGCCAGCAGCTTGGAGGTGCGTAGCTCTGGGGCCAACGTCCCGACTTTC. Translation gives CASSLEVRSSGANVPTF. This sequence joins TRBV5-4 and TRBJ2-6; weak D call: TRBD1 (5 bases). The germline V gene has CDR1 SGHNT and CDR2 YYREEE (reference sequence). The CDR3 length is 17 residues.

Concerning this clonotype itself: Without the conserved terminal phenylalanine or tryptophan, this CDR3 likely stems from a read error. This chain uses TRBV4-1 with TRBJ2-1; TRBD2 aligns across 10 bases. The CDR3 length is 16 residues. In germline, CDR1 is MGHRA, CDR2 YSYEKL. The CDR3 DNA reads as TGCGCCAACAGCCAAGATCCAAGCGGGGGGGCCGAGGAGCAGTTCTCC. The encoded protein is CANSQDPSGGAEEQFS.

Turning to this clonotype: One junction end disagrees with the germline gene, perhaps due to a read error. The chain joins TRBV6-5 to TRBJ1-2; TRBD1 agrees at 7 bases. Germline-derived CDR1 and CDR2 are MNHEY and SVGAGI. This CDR3 comprises 14 residues. The CDR3: CASSRAGTDYWLHF. DNA for the CDR3: TGTGCCAGCAGTAGGGCCGGGACAGACTATTGGCTACACTTC.

With regard to this clonotype: One end of the junction varies from germline; a read error may be responsible. The chain joins TRBV6-2 or TRBV6-3 to TRBJ2-1; 9 bases align to TRBD2. CDR3 length equals 19 residues. Germline V gene sequence: CDR1 MNHEY, CDR2 SVGEGT. CDR3 DNA sequence: TGTGCCATCAGTTACTTGGCGAGGCTAGCGGGACCTAAGAAAAATGAGCTGTTCTTC. Its protein product is CAISYLARLAGPKKNELFF.

The J gene is TRBJ2-6, the V gene TRBV11-2; D not resolved. V lost 5 bases to trimming and J lost 4 bases, with 15 bases between them. This CDR3 contains 16 residues. In germline, CDR1 is SGHAT, CDR2 FQNNGV. The CDR3 DNA is TGTGCCAGCAGCCAAGGGATTGGTTGCGGGGCCAACGTCCTGACTTTC. This encodes CASSQGIGCGANVLTF.

For this clonotype: A read error may account for a junction end that differs from germline. The chain couples TRBV28 to TRBJ1-5; D not resolved. There are 12 residues in the CDR3. Germline V gives CDR1 MDHEN, CDR2 SYDVKM. The CDR3 spells CASTLVRQPQHF. The CDR3, as DNA: TGTGCCAGCACTTTAGTGCGTCAGCCCCAGCATTTT.

With respect to this clonotype: This sequence may be a read error, since a much larger clone differs from it by one base. This sequence joins TRBV6-2 or TRBV6-3 and TRBJ1-1; no clear D. The CDR3 is 13 amino acids. Germline-derived CDR1 and CDR2 are MNHEY and SVGEGT. The CDR3 here is CTSSYAGNTEAFF. CDR3 DNA sequence: TGTACCAGCAGTTACGCAGGTAACACTGAAGCTTTCTTT.

This clonotype has just a few counts. Sequence at one end of the junction differs from germline and may be a read error. The CDR3: CASSPGTGVTGELLF. The CDR3 nucleotides read TGTGCTAGCAGTCCCGGGACAGGGGTCACCGGGGAGCTGCTTTTT. The rearrangement joins TRBV11-3 to TRBJ2-2, with 10 bases matching TRBD1. CDR3 size: 15 residues. Germline V CDR1 and CDR2: SGHNT, YENEEA.

As regards this clonotype: This may be a read error: a much more frequent sequence differs by one nucleotide. The chain recombines TRBV6-1 with TRBJ2-1; D possibly corresponds to TRBD1 (5 bases). The CDR3 sequence is 14 residues long. Trimming cost V 3 bases and J 2 bases, with 8 bases left between them. In germline, CDR1 is MNHNS, CDR2 SASEGT. The CDR3 nucleotides are TGTGCCAGCAGTGACAGGGCGGCCTACAATGAGCAGTTCTTC. Residues: CASSDRAAYNEQFF.

A remark on this clonotype: One end of the junction does not line up with germline, which may come from a read error. The rearrangement links TRBV28 to TRBJ2-1, with D maybe TRBD2 (6 bases). The CDR3 spans 16 residues. CDR1 MDHEN and CDR2 SYDVKM come from the germline V gene. The CDR3 spells CASSSPASESYNELFF. The CDR3, as DNA: TGTGCCAGCAGCTCCCCGGCTAGCGAGAGCTACAATGAGCTGTTCTTC.

This clonotype was observed once. One base away lies a much larger clone, so this may be a sequencing read error. This chain joins TRBV11-1 and TRBJ2-1, with a tentative D call TRBD2 (5 bases). The CDR3 consists of 13 residues. Germline V lookup: CDR1 SGHAT, CDR2 FQDESV (reference sequence). CDR3 amino acids: CAGSYLSRGEQFF. For the CDR3, the DNA is TGTGCCGGCAGTTACCTTTCCCGGGGTGAGCAGTTCTTC.

With regard to this clonotype: One junction end does not reproduce the germline sequence, and a read error may be involved. The chain joins TRBV11-2 to TRBJ2-1; 9 bases map to TRBD2. The CDR3 runs 17 residues. The germline V gene encodes CDR1 SGHAT and CDR2 FQNNGV. The CDR3 reads CASSPPQLAGGLNEKFF. The CDR3 DNA reads as TGTGCCAGCAGCCCCCCCCAACTAGCGGGTGGTCTCAATGAGAAGTTCTTC.

In regard to this clonotype: A much bigger clone sits one base away, suggesting this may be a read error. V gene TRBV11-2 combines with J gene TRBJ1-2; possibly TRBD1 for D (6 bases). The CDR3 runs 15 residues. Trimming stripped 5 bases from V and 2 bases from J, with 15 bases between. CDR1 SGHAT and CDR2 FQNNGV come from the germline V gene. CDR3 coding DNA: TGTGCCAGCAGCCTAGGGGGAGGTTTAAACTATGGCTACACCTTC. This codes for CASSLGGGLNYGYTF.

Regarding this clonotype: One end of the junction is discordant with germline, which a read error may explain. The chain recombines TRBV5-5 with TRBJ2-7; D is unresolved. The V gene's germline CDR1 is SGHKS and CDR2 YYEKEE (reference sequence). The CDR3 totals 13 residues. The CDR3 sequence is CASNLTPTYEEYF. The CDR3 nucleotides are TGTGCCAGCAACTTGACACCTACCTACGAGGAGTACTTC.

A note on this clonotype: Given the absence of the conserved phenylalanine or tryptophan at the CDR3 end, a read error is likely. The chain recombines TRBV6-6 with TRBJ2-7; no reliable D call. This CDR3 has 12 residues. Germline-derived CDR1 and CDR2 are MNHNY and SVGAGI (reference sequence). The CDR3 DNA is TGTGCCAACAGTTACTCCTATGTCGAACAGTACTCC. Protein sequence: CANSYSYVEQYS.

As for this clonotype: One end of the junction fails to match germline, which may point to a read error. This chain joins TRBV11-2 and TRBJ2-3; 8 bases agree with TRBD2. The CDR3 spans 17 residues. Per germline, CDR1 SGHAT and CDR2 FQNNGV. The CDR3 DNA is TGTACCAGCAGCGACGGGACTAGTGGGGGTTGGACAGATACGCAGTATTTT. Translation: CTSSDGTSGGWTDTQYF.